A selection of T cell receptor beta chains follows, all from one sample in a study of shared clonotypes between healthy human individuals. TCRdb's copy holds only in-frame clones and misses some; the assay was immunoSEQ multiplex PCR. The sample includes some 630,000 clones, roughly 96% of them seen just once. Sample: naive CD8+ T cells sorted from blood. Receptors were obtained from a woman in her twenties or thirties in good health. Each CDR3 is given with its conserved first and last residue. A D gene is named only where the DNA matches it firmly. Clone size is not always given. Where it is, it says once, few, many or a class for expanded clones.

d_gene | abundance | j_gene | v_gene | CDR3nt | CDR3aa
- | - | TRBJ2-7 | TRBV11-2 | TGTGCCAGCAGCCCGGTGCGGGACTACGAGCAGTACTTC | CASSPVRDYEQYF
TRBD2 | - | TRBJ2-3 | TRBV7-6 | TGTGCCAGCAGCTTTGATCGTAGCGGGAGTAGGGATACGCAGTATTTT | CASSFDRSGSRDTQYF
TRBD1 | - | TRBJ2-7 | TRBV7-9 | TGTGCCAGCAGCCCAGGACAGGGTGTCATCTACGAGCAGTACTTC | CASSPGQGVIYEQYF
- | - | TRBJ1-3 | TRBV4-1 | TGCGCCAGCAGCCAAGTGGGATTTCCATCTGGAAACACCATATATTTT | CASSQVGFPSGNTIYF
TRBD2 | - | TRBJ2-1 | TRBV14 | TGTGCCAGCAGCCAAGGCACGGGACTAGCAAGCTACAATGAGCAGTTCTTC | CASSQGTGLASYNEQFF
- | once | TRBJ2-7 | TRBV27 | TGTGCCAGCAGTTTATCGACCGGGAGAGGGGCCTACGAGCAGTACTTC | CASSLSTGRGAYEQYF
- | - | TRBJ2-5 | TRBV5-4 | TGTGCCAGCAGCTCGCCACCGAGGGAAGAGACCCAGTACTTC | CASSSPPREETQYF
TRBD1 | - | TRBJ2-7 | TRBV10-1 | TGCGCCAGCAGTGAGTCGACTCTTCGGGACAGGGCATCCGAGCAGTACTTC | CASSESTLRDRASEQYF
- | once | TRBJ2-5 | TRBV6-5 | TGTGCCAGCGGCCCTGCCCGGACCCAGTACTTC | CASGPARTQYF
- | - | TRBJ2-5 | TRBV18 | TGTGCCAGCTCACCAGACGAAACCCTCGGCTTTGGGGAGACCCAGTACTTC | CASSPDETLGFGETQYF
- | - | TRBJ2-1 | TRBV7-9 | TGTGCCAGCAGCCCCGAGACCCGTCTATTCGGCAATGAGCAGTTCTTC | CASSPETRLFGNEQFF
- | - | TRBJ1-1 | TRBV6-1 | TGTGCCAGCAGTGCATCCGGGACATCGAACACTGAAGCTTTCTTT | CASSASGTSNTEAFF
TRBD2 | - | TRBJ2-5 | TRBV7-7 | TGTGCCAGCAGCTTAATAGGGACTAGCGGGAAGGAGACCCAGTACTTC | CASSLIGTSGKETQYF
TRBD2 | - | TRBJ2-1 | TRBV29-1 | TGCAGCGTTGGGAGTAGTAGCGGGAGCTCCTACAATGAGCAGTTCTTC | CSVGSSSGSSYNEQFF
TRBD1 | - | TRBJ1-3 | TRBV5-6 | TGTGCCAGCAGTTGGACAGGGATGGGAAACACCATATATTTT | CASSWTGMGNTIYF
TRBD2 | - | TRBJ2-7 | TRBV5-5 | TGTGCCAGCAGCTACGGGACGCTAGCGGACTCCTACGAGCAGTACTTC | CASSYGTLADSYEQYF
- | - | TRBJ2-5 | TRBV10-2 | TGCGCCACCGTAGAGAGCGGAGTAGGTTGGGAGACCCAGTACTTC | CATVESGVGWETQYF
- | - | TRBJ2-3 | TRBV25-1 | TGTGCCAGCACCTTAGGGGATACGCAGTATTTT | CASTLGDTQYF
TRBD1 | - | TRBJ1-1 | TRBV4-1 | TGCGCCAGCAGCCAAGATCACAGGGGGTCTAATGAAGCTTTCTTT | CASSQDHRGSNEAFF
- | - | TRBJ2-7 | TRBV2 | TGTGCCTCCCTCGCGACCGGCAGGGAGCAGTACTTC | CASLATGREQYF
- | - | TRBJ2-7 | TRBV2 | TGTGCCACCTCCGCCCCCTTCCACGAGCAGTACTTC | CATSAPFHEQYF
TRBD2 | - | TRBJ2-5 | TRBV2 | TGTGCCAGCAGTGAGCCCGGGACTAGGCAAGAGACCCAGTACTTC | CASSEPGTRQETQYF
- | - | TRBJ2-7 | TRBV7-2 | TGTGCCAGCAGCTTACCTGGATCCTACGAGCAGTACTTC | CASSLPGSYEQYF
TRBD2 | - | TRBJ2-3 | TRBV27 | TGTGCCAGCAGTTCTAAAAACCTTCGGACTAGCGGGGGAAACACAGATACGCAGTATTTT | CASSSKNLRTSGGNTDTQYF
- | - | TRBJ1-3 | TRBV2 | TGTGCCAGCAGTGAAGTGGACACTGGAAACACCATATATTTT | CASSEVDTGNTIYF
- | few | TRBJ2-1 | TRBV13 | TGTGCCAGCACCCTGGGTGGCGGGCCGGGATACAATGAGCAGTTCTTC | CASTLGGGPGYNEQFF
- | - | TRBJ2-7 | TRBV27 | TGTGCCAGCAGTCTCGGACAGTCCTACGAGCAGTACTTC | CASSLGQSYEQYF
TRBD2 | once | TRBJ2-7 | TRBV4-1 | TGCGCCAGCAGCCAACTAGCGGATAACGAGCAGTACTTC | CASSQLADNEQYF